This TCR beta chain was recorded in a study of blood T cell repertoires in COVID-19. In the original workflow: Estimated nucleated cell counts came from reference gene primer amplification. Data came from immunoSEQ multiplex PCR; TCRdb stores just in-frame clones and leaves some out. That table furnishes V, J and clone size, whereas the DNA furnished D and trimming. The table lists over 60,000 clones, roughly nine tenths of them singletons, with about 5% in the top ten. V was shortened by 7 bases and J by 4 bases, with 9 bases between the two germline ends. The CDR3 length is 12 residues. This chain links TRBV12-3 or TRBV12-4 with TRBJ2-3; possibly TRBD2 for D (5 bases). This receptor was obtained from a woman aged 45-59 years with active COVID-19. Sequenced input: peripheral blood. CDR3 DNA: TGTGCCAGCAATGAGGGTTCAGATACGCAGTATTTT. Residues: CASNEGSDTQYF.